Below are 6 T cell receptor beta chains sequenced from a single sample in a study of T cells in Graves' hyperthyroidism and ophthalmopathy. Amplification of TCR beta CDR3 regions was performed using RNA transcripts as template. With the HTBI primer set, the TCR CDR3 went through a first round of RT-PCR. TCRdb ran MiXCR on the multiplex PCR reads and lists one entry per CDR3 protein. The sample has roughly 300,000 distinct CDR3 sequences, 14% seen once. The sample comprised blood. The origin of the receptors is a woman aged 30 to 39 with Graves' hyperthyroidism.

This clonotype was seen many times. This chain joins TRBV12-3 or TRBV12-4 and TRBJ2-1; perhaps D is TRBD1 or TRBD2 (5 bases each). This CDR3 contains 12 residues. Trimming removed 4 bases at V and 7 bases at J, with 8 bases between. CDR3 sequence: CASSSGANEQFF. The CDR3, as DNA: TGTGCCAGCAGTTCCGGGGCTAATGAGCAGTTCTTC.

This clonotype occurred a few times. Because the CDR3's place on the DNA is in doubt, the DNA is left out and the CDR3 is given as listed by TCRdb. The chain employs TRBV24-1 and TRBJ2-2; TRBD1 is the table's D call and was not checked against the DNA. Germline CDR1 reads KGHDR; CDR2 reads SFDVKD. The CDR3 is 16 amino acids long, termini counted. The CDR3 sequence: CATQSRDRAIPGSCFF.

This clonotype was seen only a few times. This sequence joins TRBV20-1 and TRBJ2-7, with D unresolved. This CDR3 has 14 residues. Trimming shortened V by 0 bases and J by 2 bases, and 11 bases separated the two germline ends. CDR1 is DFQATT, CDR2 SNEGSKA, per germline (reference sequence). CDR3 protein: CSARDRLDPYEQYF. CDR3 coding DNA: TGCAGTGCTAGAGATAGACTGGATCCCTACGAGCAGTACTTC.

This chain connects TRBV3-1 to TRBJ1-5, with 8 bases aligning to TRBD1. Germline V gene sequence: CDR1 LGHDT, CDR2 YNNKEL (reference sequence). Germline trimming cut 4 bases from V and 3 bases from J; bases unmatched to any gene: 5. This CDR3 is built from 15 residues. The CDR3: CASSLRTGNNQPQHF. CDR3 nucleotides: TGTGCCAGCAGCCTAAGGACAGGGAACAATCAGCCCCAGCATTTT.

Comment on this clonotype: The junction departs from the called germline gene at one end, perhaps through a read error. CDR3 sequence: CASSIRTREGESDF. CDR3 coding DNA: TGTGCCAGCAGCATCCGAACGAGGGAGGGCGAAAGTGACTTC. V is TRBV4-2 and J is TRBJ2-5; TRBD2 agrees at 7 bases. The CDR3 sequence is 14 residues long. Germline assignment: CDR1 LGHNA and CDR2 YNFKEQ.

This clonotype was found many times. The V and J genes are TRBV2 and TRBJ1-2; maybe TRBD1 (6 bases). V lost 4 bases, J lost 0 bases, and 18 bases lay in between. The germline CDR1 and CDR2 sequences are SNHLY and FYNNEI. The CDR3 spans 17 residues. The CDR3 spells CASSVGTGSRSNYGYTF. CDR3 nucleotide sequence: TGTGCCAGCAGTGTTGGTACAGGGTCGCGGTCTAACTATGGCTACACCTTC.